This TCR beta chain comes out of a study of T cell responses to AZD1222 COVID-19 vaccine. For the study at large: Analyses pooled second doses at about 4 or about 12 weeks. General study findings and limits: Among the donors, most were white British and more were female, and clonal diversity was possibly underestimated. Only six AZD1222 recipients tested seropositive at baseline. A rise in Spike-specific TCR breadth and depth followed two AZD1222 doses.

Generated by immunoSEQ multiplex PCR, the TCRdb table keeps only in-frame clones and is missing some. The sample holds fewer than 120,000 clones, less than 95% seen once. About this clone itself: Its target is unknown.

The starting material was peripheral blood, obtained on day 0 of AZD1222 vaccination. This receptor was taken from an adult in good health.

CDR3 sequence reads: CASTEGQGPYGYTF. Here the CDR3 DNA reads TGTGCCAGCACCGAAGGACAGGGTCCCTATGGCTACACCTTC. The chain employs TRBV2 and TRBJ1-2; 8 positions agree with TRBD1. Germline values: CDR1 SNHLY, CDR2 FYNNEI. Germline trimming cut 7 bases from V and 4 bases from J; bases unmatched to any gene: 8. This CDR3 has 14 amino acids.